These 26 T cell receptor beta chains share one sample of origin, sequenced in a study of shared clonotypes between healthy human individuals. Only in-frame clones appear in the TCRdb table, and some are missing; sequencing was by immunoSEQ multiplex PCR. The sample consists of roughly 1,500,000 clones, less than 99% of them appearing once. The sequencing sample was made of naive CD4+ T cells sorted from blood. Specified subset: CD45RA+ positively selected. The receptors stem from a young man in good health.

The rearrangement links TRBV5-8 to TRBJ2-1, with TRBD2 as a possible D gene (5 bases). Germline V CDR1 and CDR2: SGHTS, YDEGEE. The CDR3 runs 12 residues. V was clipped by 4 bases and J by 6 bases, with 8 bases between them. The CDR3 region is CASSRRVNEQFF. In nucleotides, the CDR3 is TGTGCCAGCAGCCGGCGGGTCAATGAGCAGTTCTTC.

The chain carries TRBV7-9 and TRBJ2-1; 11 bases fit TRBD2. This CDR3 is built from 15 residues. Germline CDR1 SEHNR, CDR2 FQNEAQ (reference sequence). Germline trimming cut 3 bases from V and 7 bases from J; bases unmatched to any gene: 5. Written as DNA, the CDR3 is TGTGCCAGCAGCTTCGGACTAGCGGGTTTTAATGAGCAGTTCTTC. Its translation: CASSFGLAGFNEQFF.

This clone appeared a single time. V usage is TRBV5-4 and J usage is TRBJ1-2; D may be TRBD1 (6 bases). The germline CDR1 and CDR2 sequences are SGHNT and YYREEE (reference sequence). With 0 bases removed from V and 8 bases from J, the gap between germline ends came to 14 bases. The CDR3 has 14 residues. This CDR3 reads CASSLVGGRRGYTF. The DNA of the CDR3 is TGTGCCAGCAGCTTGGTAGGGGGGCGTCGGGGCTACACCTTC.

The chain is built from TRBV28 and TRBJ1-5, with 11 bases aligning to TRBD1. The CDR3 has 15 residues. V trimming: 6 bases; J trimming: 2 bases; junction bases outside the gene matches: 3. Germline-derived CDR1 and CDR2 are MDHEN and SYDVKM. CDR3 sequence (DNA): TGTGCCAGCAGGGCGGGACAGGGGGGCAATCAGCCCCAGCATTTT. Translating it yields CASRAGQGGNQPQHF. Supplemented by reference TRBV28 and TRBJ1-5, the full variable domain reads DVKVTQSSRYLVKRTGEKVFLECVQDMDHENMFWYRQDPGLGLRLIYFSYDVKMKEKGDIPEGYSVSREKKERFSLILESASTNQTSMYLCASRAGQGGNQPQHFGDGTRLSIL.

This chain connects TRBV19 to TRBJ2-7, with D possibly matching TRBD2 (6 bases). Germline lookup yields CDR1 LNHDA and CDR2 SQIVND (reference sequence). The CDR3 length is 12 residues. V lost 10 bases and J lost 2, with 12 bases in between. CDR3 nucleotide sequence: TGTGCCACGGGGGACTCCACCTACGAGCAGTACTTC. This encodes CATGDSTYEQYF. Together with reference TRBV19 and TRBJ2-7, the CDR3 gives the full variable domain: DGGITQSPKYLFRKEGQNVTLSCEQNLNHDAMYWYRQDPGQGLRLIYYSQIVNDFQKGDIAEGYSVSREKKESFPLTVTSAQKNPTAFYLCATGDSTYEQYFGPGTRLTVT.

V and J are TRBV7-8 and TRBJ2-1, with D perhaps matching TRBD2 (6 bases). The CDR3 extends over 16 amino acids. Trimming took off 1 base at V and 2 bases at J, with 12 bases between the two ends. Per the germline V gene, CDR1 is SGHVS and CDR2 is FQNEAQ. DNA for the CDR3: TGTGCCAGCAGCTTAGGGATTAGCGGCGCCTACAATGAGCAGTTCTTC. Encoded protein: CASSLGISGAYNEQFF.

This chain uses TRBV20-1 with TRBJ2-7, with 8 bases that match TRBD2. The length of the CDR3 is 11 residues. V lost 5 bases and J lost 4; bases outside the gene matches: 1. Germline V gene data show CDR1 as DFQATT and CDR2 as SNEGSKA (reference sequence). Written as DNA, the CDR3 is TGCAGTGCTGGCGGGGGGTACGAGCAGTACTTC. Protein sequence: CSAGGGYEQYF.

V and J are TRBV10-1 and TRBJ2-3; TRBD2 is a possible D gene (5 bases). The CDR3 loop spans 16 amino acids. Germline V gives CDR1 WNHNN, CDR2 SYGVQD (reference sequence). The V gene lost 0 bases and the J gene lost 1 base, with 11 bases spanning the gap. CDR3 region: CASSESPARGTDTQYF. The CDR3 bases are TGCGCCAGCAGTGAGTCGCCAGCGCGGGGCACAGATACGCAGTATTTT.

The J gene is TRBJ2-7, the V gene TRBV7-8; 8 bases are a match to TRBD1. The CDR3 loop spans 18 amino acids. The J segment lost 3 bases and the V segment lost 3 bases, leaving 16 bases of the junction unmatched. CDR1 is SGHVS and CDR2 is FQNEAQ in the germline V gene. This CDR3 is CASSFPPTAQGVIYEQYF. DNA of the CDR3: TGTGCCAGCAGCTTCCCCCCCACGGCACAGGGGGTAATCTACGAGCAGTACTTC.

This sequence joins TRBV4-2 and TRBJ2-3, with unresolved D. CDR1 LGHNA and CDR2 YNFKEQ come from the germline V gene. V was clipped by 4 bases and J by 1 base, with 9 bases between them. The CDR3 covers 14 residues. CDR3: CASSPTDGTDTQYF. CDR3 sequence (DNA): TGTGCCAGCAGCCCGACGGATGGCACAGATACGCAGTATTTT.

V is TRBV7-9 and J is TRBJ1-3, with D tentatively TRBD1 (6 bases). The CDR3 spans 14 residues. Germline-derived CDR1 and CDR2 are SEHNR and FQNEAQ (reference sequence). Between the trimmed V and J ends, which lost 3 bases and 5 bases, there was a span of 11 bases. The CDR3 DNA sequence: TGTGCCAGCAGCTTTCCGACAGGTAGAAACACCATATATTTT. As protein: CASSFPTGRNTIYF.

The J gene is TRBJ1-5, the V gene TRBV28; D uncertain. Deletions cut 4 bases from V and 8 bases from J, with 15 bases between. CDR3 size: 14 residues. The germline CDR1 and CDR2 sequences are MDHEN and SYDVKM. CDR3 sequence reads: CASSSVSLTEPQHF. CDR3 coding DNA: TGTGCCAGCAGTTCGGTATCCCTCACGGAGCCCCAGCATTTT.

This chain links TRBV28 with TRBJ1-5, with 8 bases matching TRBD1. The germline V gene has CDR1 MDHEN and CDR2 SYDVKM. V trimming: 6 bases; J trimming: 2 bases; junction bases outside the gene matches: 6. The CDR3 consists of 15 residues. CDR3 DNA: TGTGCCAGCAGACGGGGGGGACAGGGCAATCAGCCCCAGCATTTT. This sequence encodes CASRRGGQGNQPQHF.

CDR3 amino acids: CASSPTARGDNEQFF. CDR3 nucleotides: TGTGCCAGCTCACCGACCGCGAGGGGCGACAATGAGCAGTTCTTC. This chain connects TRBV18 to TRBJ2-1, with D perhaps matching TRBD1 or TRBD2 (5 bases each). The germline CDR1 and CDR2 sequences are KGHSH and LQKENI. The CDR3 runs to 15 residues. Trimming removed 3 bases from V and 5 bases from J, with 14 bases in between. The full variable domain, completed using reference TRBV18 and TRBJ2-1, is NAGVMQNPRHLVRRRGQEARLRCSPMKGHSHVYWYRQLPEEGLKFMVYLQKENIIDESGMPKERFSAEFPKEGPSILRIQQVVRGDSAAYFCASSPTARGDNEQFFGPGTRLTVL.

This chain joins TRBV7-8 and TRBJ2-2; 10 bases are shared with TRBD1. The junction had 17 bases not matched to a gene; V was cut back by 8 bases and J by 5 bases. The V gene's germline CDR1 is SGHVS and CDR2 FQNEAQ. The CDR3 has 18 amino acids. The DNA of the CDR3 is TGTGCCAGCCGCCCTTTATTATGGGGACAGGGGAGTACCGGGGAGCTGTTTTTT. Translating it yields CASRPLLWGQGSTGELFF.

A word on this clone: This same CDR3 is encoded by further DNA sequences in the sample. J is TRBJ2-5 and V is TRBV9; the match to TRBD2 covers 7 bases. Germline assignment: CDR1 SGDLS and CDR2 YYNGEE. The CDR3 has 15 residues. J gave up 5 bases and V 0 bases, and 7 bases lay outside the gene matches. The CDR3 protein is CASSVGGGLVETQYF. The CDR3 coding sequence is TGTGCCAGCAGCGTAGGGGGAGGGCTTGTTGAGACCCAGTACTTC.

The rearrangement links TRBV9 to TRBJ2-7; 9 bases agree with TRBD1. The CDR3 is made up of 16 amino acids. Germline loops: CDR1 SGDLS, CDR2 YYNGEE. The ends lost 1 base at V and 5 bases at J; junction bases unmatched: 10. Written as DNA, the CDR3 is TGTGCCAGCAGCGTAAGTCCCGGGACAGGGTTTGACGAGCAGTACTTC. As protein: CASSVSPGTGFDEQYF.

The CDR3 DNA follows: TGTGCCAGCAGCTCCCAGGCTAGGGCGATACAACCTAACTATGGCTACACCTTC. It specifies CASSSQARAIQPNYGYTF. This sequence joins TRBV7-2 and TRBJ1-2; no firm D call. The CDR3 spans 18 residues. Trimming cost V 4 bases and J 0 bases, with 21 bases left between them. Per the germline V gene, CDR1 is SGHTA and CDR2 is FQGNSA.

This clone appeared once. The chain links TRBV29-1 to TRBJ2-1; D is unresolved. The CDR3 totals 13 residues. V dropped 3 bases and J dropped 4 bases, with 10 bases sitting between them. Germline V CDR1 and CDR2: SQVTM, ANQGSEA. CDR3: CSVDRLAYNEQFF. CDR3 nucleotide sequence: TGCAGCGTTGACCGGCTGGCATACAATGAGCAGTTCTTC.

Details on this clone: The missing conserved phenylalanine or tryptophan at the end of this CDR3 makes a read error likely. It is unclear where the CDR3 begins or ends on the DNA, so no DNA is shown, and the CDR3 is as TCRdb lists it. This chain uses TRBV5-1 with TRBJ1-3; the table gives TRBD1 as D, unverified against the DNA. In germline, CDR1 is SGHRS, CDR2 YFSETQ. The CDR3 is 13 residues long, ends included. This chain's CDR3 is CASSLVPSRQGQG.

The chain combines TRBV2 with TRBJ1-5; no firm D call. Per germline, CDR1 SNHLY and CDR2 FYNNEI. The CDR3 contains 13 residues. Trimming took off 7 bases at V and 1 base at J, with 8 bases between the two ends. CDR3 amino acids: CASNSQSNQPQHF. CDR3 DNA sequence: TGTGCCAGCAATTCACAGAGCAATCAGCCCCAGCATTTT.

The count of this clone is one. CDR3 DNA sequence: TGTGCCAGCTCACCACTCGCCCGCACTGAAGCTTTCTTT. This codes for CASSPLARTEAFF. The gene calls are TRBV18 and TRBJ1-1; D remains unclear. Looked up from germline, CDR1 is KGHSH and CDR2 is LQKENI. The CDR3 is 13 residues long. V dropped 1 base and J dropped 4 bases, with 7 bases sitting between them.

V is TRBV5-1 and J is TRBJ2-4, with TRBD2 matching over 7 bases. CDR3 length: 15 residues. Germline-derived CDR1 and CDR2 are SGHRS and YFSETQ. V shed 3 bases, J shed 0 bases, and the junction held 3 bases outside the gene matches. The CDR3 coding sequence is TGCGCCAGCAGCTCAAGCGGGGTAGCCAAAAACATTCAGTACTTC. It yields the protein CASSSSGVAKNIQYF.

This sequence joins TRBV6-6 and TRBJ2-7; 8 nucleotides match TRBD1. The junction had 9 bases not matched to a gene; V was cut back by 5 bases and J by 0 bases. The CDR3 runs to 16 residues. CDR1 MNHNY and CDR2 SVGAGI come from the germline V gene (reference sequence). This CDR3 is CASSARTGTFSYEQYF. DNA for the CDR3: TGTGCCAGCAGTGCTCGGACAGGGACCTTCTCCTACGAGCAGTACTTC.

This sequence joins TRBV7-9 and TRBJ2-1, with D possibly being TRBD2 (6 bases). Germline CDR1 SEHNR, CDR2 FQNEAQ (reference sequence). This CDR3 is 17 amino acids long. The germline V and J ends were trimmed by 7 bases and 4 bases, with 23 bases remaining between them. CDR3 loop: CASTKQSGGIQYNEQFF. In nucleotides, the CDR3 is TGTGCCAGCACCAAGCAGTCCGGCGGGATTCAATACAATGAGCAGTTCTTC.

This sequence joins TRBV27 and TRBJ2-1; D remains unclear. Looked up from germline, CDR1 is MNHEY and CDR2 is SMNVEV (reference sequence). The CDR3 is 15 amino acids. Trimming removed 5 bases from V and 0 bases from J, with 11 bases in between. CDR3 sequence reads: CASSLSTYSYNEQFF. As DNA, the CDR3 is TGTGCCAGCAGTCTCAGCACCTACTCCTACAATGAGCAGTTCTTC.